Shown below are 14 T cell receptor beta chains from a single sample sequenced in a study of blood T cell repertoires in COVID-19. Assay used: immunoSEQ multiplex PCR; TCRdb lists only in-frame clones, some missing. The data hold fewer than 250,000 clones, with more than 70% observed a single time. Sequencing was done on a sample of peripheral blood. These receptors all come from a woman aged 60-75 years with acute or convalescent COVID-19.

The chain combines TRBV30 with TRBJ1-5; D not resolved. CDR1 GTSNPN and CDR2 SVGIG come from the germline V gene (reference sequence). Trimming took 1 base from V and 0 from J, leaving 4 bases between them. The CDR3 has 13 amino acids. The CDR3 coding sequence is TGTGCCTGGAGTGACTATAGCAATCAGCCCCAGCATTTT. Protein product: CAWSDYSNQPQHF.

The chain has TRBV9 and TRBJ2-7; maybe TRBD1 (5 bases). Deletions cut 5 bases from V and 2 bases from J, with 11 bases between. Looked up from germline, CDR1 is SGDLS and CDR2 is YYNGEE. The CDR3 spans 13 residues. The CDR3 DNA is TGTGCCAGCAGTGTGGGGCCGACCTACGAGCAGTACTTC. This codes for CASSVGPTYEQYF.

The chain has TRBV24-1 and TRBJ2-3; 10 bases align to TRBD2. V was pared by 4 bases and J by 0 bases, with 6 bases of the junction left unmatched. The CDR3 is 17 amino acids. Germline CDR1 and CDR2: KGHDR and SFDVKD. This CDR3 is CATSEQREGLSTDTQYF. The DNA of the CDR3 is TGTGCCACCAGTGAGCAGCGGGAGGGCCTTAGCACAGATACGCAGTATTTT.

The genes are TRBV6-2 or TRBV6-3 and TRBJ2-1, with TRBD2 matching over 11 bases. This CDR3 has 17 residues. Germline assignment: CDR1 MNHEY and CDR2 SVGEGT. V shed 2 bases, J shed 9 bases, and the junction held 12 bases outside the gene matches. DNA for the CDR3: TGTGCCAGCAGTTACCCGGGACTAGCGGCAAAACCAGGTGAGCAGTTCTTC. Protein: CASSYPGLAAKPGEQFF.

The chain joins TRBV28 to TRBJ1-5, with D tentatively TRBD1 (6 bases). Per the germline V gene, CDR1 is MDHEN and CDR2 is SYDVKM. Trimming removed 7 bases at V and 0 bases at J, with 10 bases between. The CDR3 sequence is 14 residues long. CDR3 DNA sequence: TGTGCCAGCATGGGGACACCTAGCAATCAGCCCCAGCATTTT. Its protein product is CASMGTPSNQPQHF.

The genes are TRBV2 and TRBJ2-7; D call uncertain. The CDR3 extends over 12 amino acids. Germline loops: CDR1 SNHLY, CDR2 FYNNEI. V lost 7 bases to trimming and J lost 5 bases, with 12 bases between them. In DNA, the CDR3 is TGTGCCAGCAATCCGCTGAGGAACGAGCAGTACTTC. It translates to CASNPLRNEQYF.

The chain links TRBV28 to TRBJ2-1, with a weak D call TRBD2 (6 bases). The V end was cut by 8 bases, the J end by 5 bases, with 19 bases between. The germline V gene has CDR1 MDHEN and CDR2 SYDVKM. The CDR3 length is 15 residues. CDR3 DNA sequence: TGTGCCAGCTCGGCCTCACGCGGGAACGACAATGAGCAGTTCTTC. Translated, it gives CASSASRGNDNEQFF. Together with reference TRBV28 and TRBJ2-1, the CDR3 gives the full variable domain: DVKVTQSSRYLVKRTGEKVFLECVQDMDHENMFWYRQDPGLGLRLIYFSYDVKMKEKGDIPEGYSVSREKKERFSLILESASTNQTSMYLCASSASRGNDNEQFFGPGTRLTVL.

This clone was counted once. The same CDR3 arises from other DNA sequences in this sample as well. The chain has TRBV7-2 and TRBJ1-5; the match to TRBD1 covers 7 bases. Per the germline V gene, CDR1 is SGHTA and CDR2 is FQGNSA. The CDR3 consists of 14 residues. The trim removed 5 bases at V and 2 bases at J, leaving 3 bases unmatched. CDR3 DNA: TGTGCCAGCAGCCCAGGACAGGGCAATCAGCCCCAGCATTTT. Residues: CASSPGQGNQPQHF. Based on the CDR3 plus reference TRBV7-2 and TRBJ1-5, the full variable domain is GAGVSQSPSNKVTEKGKDVELRCDPISGHTALYWYRQSLGQGLEFLIYFQGNSAPDKSGLPSDRFSAERTGGSVSTLTIQRTQQEDSAVYLCASSPGQGNQPQHFGDGTRLSIL.

This clone has just a few counts. The rearrangement uses TRBV15 and TRBJ2-2; 7 bases map to TRBD1. CDR3 length: 15 amino acids. Germline CDR1 and CDR2: LNHNV and YYDKDF (reference sequence). V lost 5 bases to trimming and J lost 5 bases; unmatched junction nucleotides: 8. The CDR3 region is CATSPRQGRTGELFF. The DNA for the CDR3 is TGTGCCACCAGCCCCAGACAGGGTCGGACCGGGGAGCTGTTTTTT.

The CDR3 sequence: CASSSVPGQGAFF. Here the CDR3 DNA reads TGCGCCAGCAGCTCCGTACCGGGACAGGGAGCTTTCTTT. The chain links TRBV5-1 to TRBJ1-1; TRBD1 matches 9 bases. CDR3 length: 13 amino acids. CDR1 is SGHRS and CDR2 is YFSETQ in the germline V gene. The V and J ends lost 3 bases and 10 bases, in that order; junction bases with no gene match: 7. The whole variable domain, remainder taken from reference TRBV5-1 and TRBJ1-1, is KAGVTQTPRYLIKTRGQQVTLSCSPISGHRSVSWYQQTPGQGLQFLFEYFSETQRNKGNFPGRFSGRQFSNSRSEMNVSTLELGDSALYLCASSSVPGQGAFFGQGTRLTVV.

The V and J genes are TRBV6-5 and TRBJ2-3; no firm D call. CDR1 MNHEY and CDR2 SVGAGI come from the germline V gene. CDR3 size: 11 residues. Trimming shortened V by 7 bases and J by 6 bases, and 8 bases separated the two germline ends. The CDR3 protein is CASTRRDTQYF. CDR3 DNA: TGTGCCAGCACCCGCCGGGATACGCAGTATTTT.

The chain joins TRBV6-6 to TRBJ1-2; TRBD1 is a possible D gene (5 bases). The CDR3 sequence is 14 residues long. Germline CDR1 reads MNHNY; CDR2 reads SVGAGI (reference sequence). Trimming stripped 6 bases from V and 8 bases from J, with 19 bases between. As DNA, the CDR3 is TGTGCCAGCAGGGCGGGGGACGTTGTCCTAGGCTACACCTTC. Translation gives CASRAGDVVLGYTF.

V gene TRBV3-1 (or the pseudogene TRBV3-2) combines with J gene TRBJ2-7, with 10 bases aligning to TRBD2. The V and J ends lost 6 bases and 3 bases, in that order; junction bases with no gene match: 8. This CDR3 is 15 amino acids long. Germline CDR1 is LGHDT and CDR2 is YNNKEL (reference sequence). CDR3 in DNA: TGTGCCAGCAGTCCCTACCTAGCGGGAGTCTACGAGCAGTACTTC. It yields the protein CASSPYLAGVYEQYF.

With respect to this clone: Mismatch with germline at one junction end may stem from a read error. This rearrangement joins TRBV20-1 to TRBJ2-5; 8 nucleotides align to TRBD2. The CDR3 runs to 14 residues. The V gene's germline CDR1 is DFQATT and CDR2 SNEGSKA (reference sequence). CDR3 bases: TGCAGTCCTAGTCCCATAGCGGGGCAAGAGACCCAGTACTTC. It is translated as CSPSPIAGQETQYF.